The 19 T cell receptor beta chains given below trace back to one sample, sequenced in a study of blood T cell repertoires in COVID-19. Profiled with immunoSEQ multiplex PCR; TCRdb holds only in-frame clones, not every one. The data contain about 250,000 clones, nearly 90% of them seen just once; the ten biggest clones take up around 3.3%. The source material was peripheral blood. The receptors originated from a young man with active or convalescent COVID-19.

This chain links TRBV11-2 with TRBJ2-3; the D gene is possibly TRBD2 (6 bases). Germline V gives CDR1 SGHAT, CDR2 FQNNGV. V lost 1 base, J lost 3 bases, and 11 bases lay in between. The CDR3 has 15 amino acids. The CDR3 sequence: CASSLGDRGTDTQYF. The DNA for the CDR3 is TGTGCCAGCAGCTTAGGGGATCGGGGGACAGATACGCAGTATTTT.

The rearrangement uses TRBV11-2 and TRBJ2-2; maybe TRBD2 (6 bases). This CDR3 is built from 13 residues. Germline values: CDR1 SGHAT, CDR2 FQNNGV. With 2 bases removed from V and 6 bases from J, the gap between germline ends came to 7 bases. CDR3 protein: CASSLRLAGELFF. CDR3 nucleotides: TGTGCCAGCAGCTTACGACTAGCCGGGGAGCTGTTTTTT.

The sample holds one count of this clone. The rearrangement joins TRBV24-1 to TRBJ2-7; possible D gene TRBD2, 5 bases. From germline, CDR1 is KGHDR and CDR2 SFDVKD. CDR3 length: 14 amino acids. Trimming took off 5 bases at V and 7 bases at J, with 17 bases between the two ends. CDR3 region: CATSAGETRKEQYF. The CDR3 DNA follows: TGTGCCACCAGTGCTGGGGAGACACGGAAAGAGCAGTACTTC.

V usage is TRBV7-2 and J usage is TRBJ1-5, with 7 bases aligning to TRBD1. The CDR3 contains 14 residues. CDR1 and CDR2 from the germline V gene are SGHTA and FQGNSA. The trim removed 2 bases at V and 2 bases at J, leaving 0 bases unmatched. The CDR3 spells CASSLRGRNQPQHF. CDR3 DNA sequence: TGTGCCAGCAGCTTAAGGGGGCGCAATCAGCCCCAGCATTTT.

The chain uses TRBV18 and TRBJ1-6; TRBD1 might be the D (6 bases). V was trimmed by 3 bases and J by 8 bases, leaving 14 bases between them. Per the germline V gene, CDR1 is KGHSH and CDR2 is LQKENI. The CDR3 is 15 residues long. This CDR3 reads CASSPLGQLDSPLHF. CDR3 bases: TGTGCCAGCTCACCGCTCGGACAGTTGGATTCACCCCTCCACTTT. Based on the CDR3 plus reference TRBV18 and TRBJ1-6, the full variable domain is NAGVMQNPRHLVRRRGQEARLRCSPMKGHSHVYWYRQLPEEGLKFMVYLQKENIIDESGMPKERFSAEFPKEGPSILRIQQVVRGDSAAYFCASSPLGQLDSPLHFGNGTRLTVT.

The V gene is TRBV28, the J gene TRBJ2-3; tentative D call: TRBD1 (5 bases). CDR1 and CDR2 from the germline V gene are MDHEN and SYDVKM. The length of the CDR3 is 15 residues. Trimming took off 5 bases at V and 0 bases at J, with 12 bases between the two ends. CDR3 region: CASSAQGTSTDTQYF. The CDR3 coding sequence is TGTGCCAGCAGTGCTCAGGGCACTAGCACAGATACGCAGTATTTT.

The V call is TRBV5-5, the J call TRBJ2-7; TRBD1 matches 11 bases. Germline V gives CDR1 SGHKS, CDR2 YYEKEE (reference sequence). With V trimmed by 4 bases and J by 5 bases, 5 bases remained unmatched. This CDR3 comprises 14 residues. The chain's CDR3 is CASSGDRGMDEQYF. The CDR3, as DNA: TGTGCCAGCAGCGGGGACAGGGGGATGGACGAGCAGTACTTC.

The chain uses TRBV5-1 and TRBJ2-3; 9 bases are shared with TRBD2. The germline CDR1 and CDR2 sequences are SGHRS and YFSETQ. V lost 0 bases and J lost 3; bases outside the gene matches: 8. The CDR3 sequence is 17 residues long. CDR3 protein: CASSLALGGRATDTQYF. Here the CDR3 DNA reads TGCGCCAGCAGCTTGGCCCTAGGCGGGAGGGCAACAGATACGCAGTATTTT.

This sequence joins TRBV5-1 and TRBJ2-5; D gene unclear. The germline V gene encodes CDR1 SGHRS and CDR2 YFSETQ. The ends were cut back, 1 base at V and 2 bases at J, with 6 bases in the middle. The CDR3 is made up of 13 amino acids. This CDR3 reads CASSLSPQETQYF. As DNA, the CDR3 is TGCGCCAGCAGCTTGAGCCCTCAAGAGACCCAGTACTTC.

This clone was seen only a few times. This chain joins TRBV10-2 and TRBJ2-7, with 8 nucleotides matching TRBD2. The V gene's germline CDR1 is WSHSY and CDR2 SAAADI. The CDR3 consists of 14 residues. The trim removed 3 bases at V and 2 bases at J, leaving 3 bases unmatched. The CDR3 sequence: CASSELAETYEQYF. In DNA, the CDR3 is TGCGCCAGCAGTGAACTAGCGGAAACCTACGAGCAGTACTTC.

This clone has only one observation. The rearrangement joins TRBV20-1 to TRBJ2-2; 13 bases are a match to TRBD2. V shed 3 bases and J 0 bases; nucleotides not matched to a gene: 4. The CDR3 extends over 17 amino acids. CDR1 is DFQATT and CDR2 is SNEGSKA in the germline V gene (reference sequence). Here the CDR3 reads CSASRLAGGTNTGELFF. The CDR3 bases are TGCAGTGCTAGTCGACTAGCGGGGGGTACGAACACCGGGGAGCTGTTTTTT.

The V and J genes are TRBV4-3 and TRBJ2-1; 9 positions match TRBD2. The junction had 12 bases not matched to a gene; V was cut back by 1 base and J by 5 bases. The CDR3 spans 18 residues. The germline CDR1 and CDR2 sequences are LGHNA and YSLEER. Here the CDR3 DNA reads TGCGCCAGCAGCCAAGTTGGTGATTTGCCTAGCGGGAACAATGAGCAGTTCTTC. This gives the protein CASSQVGDLPSGNNEQFF.

V is TRBV18 and J is TRBJ2-7, with D perhaps matching TRBD2 (5 bases). Per the germline V gene, CDR1 is KGHSH and CDR2 is LQKENI. There are 16 residues in the CDR3. V gave up 1 base and J gave up 2 bases, with 15 bases separating them. The DNA of the CDR3 is TGTGCCAGCTCACCACGTGAGGGTAATCCTACCTACGAGCAGTACTTC. It yields the protein CASSPREGNPTYEQYF. The full variable domain, with the rest looked up from reference TRBV18 and TRBJ2-7, is NAGVMQNPRHLVRRRGQEARLRCSPMKGHSHVYWYRQLPEEGLKFMVYLQKENIIDESGMPKERFSAEFPKEGPSILRIQQVVRGDSAAYFCASSPREGNPTYEQYFGPGTRLTVT.

CDR3 region: CASSFNRDTEAFF. CDR3 in DNA: TGTGCCAGCAGTTTTAACAGGGACACTGAAGCTTTCTTT. V usage is TRBV12-3 or TRBV12-4 and J usage is TRBJ1-1; tentatively, D is TRBD1 (6 bases). CDR3 length: 13 residues. Trimming cost V 3 bases and J 3 bases, with 8 bases left between them.

The chain has TRBV7-9 and TRBJ1-2, with TRBD1 as a possible D gene (5 bases). The germline CDR1 and CDR2 sequences are SEHNR and FQNEAQ (reference sequence). Trimming took 1 base from V and 6 from J, leaving 15 bases between them. The CDR3 is 15 residues long. For the CDR3, the DNA is TGTGCCAGCAGCTTAGAAATGAGCAGGGCTCATGGCTACACCTTC. It translates to CASSLEMSRAHGYTF.

This clone has only a few counts. The rearrangement joins TRBV6-1 to TRBJ2-7; perhaps TRBD2 as D (5 bases). The CDR3 covers 13 residues. V dropped 2 bases and J dropped 4 bases, with 9 bases sitting between them. CDR1 is MNHNS and CDR2 is SASEGT in the germline V gene. The CDR3 region is CASSENGGYEQYF. The CDR3 DNA is TGTGCCAGCAGTGAAAACGGCGGGTACGAGCAGTACTTC.

This chain uses TRBV7-2 with TRBJ2-3, with 12 bases that match TRBD2. Germline V gene lookup returns CDR1 SGHTA and CDR2 FQGNSA. V shed 1 base, J shed 1 base, and the junction held 9 bases outside the gene matches. CDR3 length: 19 amino acids. The CDR3 sequence: CASSLGPRLAGARTDTQYF. The DNA of the CDR3 is TGTGCCAGCAGCTTAGGGCCTCGACTAGCGGGGGCCCGCACAGATACGCAGTATTTT.

The V gene is TRBV4-3, the J gene TRBJ2-1; 12 nucleotides line up with TRBD2. Germline V gives CDR1 LGHNA, CDR2 YSLEER. This CDR3 contains 17 residues. V shed 1 base and J 7 bases; nucleotides not matched to a gene: 8. CDR3: CASSQALTSGSGNEQFF. CDR3 in DNA: TGCGCCAGCAGCCAAGCCCTGACTAGCGGGAGTGGGAATGAGCAGTTCTTC.

A single count supports this clone. The chain recombines TRBV7-3 with TRBJ1-1; perhaps TRBD1 as D (6 bases). Germline CDR1 reads SGHTA; CDR2 reads FQGTGA. The length of the CDR3 is 15 residues. Trimming shortened V by 0 bases and J by 0 bases, and 8 bases separated the two germline ends. The CDR3 spells CASSLTGALNTEAFF. CDR3 nucleotide sequence: TGTGCCAGCAGCTTAACGGGGGCCTTGAACACTGAAGCTTTCTTT.